This entry lists 3 T cell receptor beta chains sequenced from one sample in a study of OX40 agonist ivuxolimab in advanced cancers. The table came from immunoSEQ multiplex PCR; TCRdb's copy has only in-frame clones and leaves some out. The table shows under 150,000 clones, with just over 90% occurring only once. The sample was CD4+ or CD8+ T cells sorted from blood, taken in a trial of the OX40 agonist ivuxolimab. These receptors came from an adult with an advanced solid tumor such as melanoma, head and neck, liver or kidney cancer.

The chain carries TRBV5-1 and TRBJ2-2; D might be TRBD1 or TRBD2, each matching 5 bases. The CDR3 covers 14 residues. CDR1 is SGHRS, CDR2 YFSETQ, per germline. Deletions cut 4 bases from V and 1 base from J, with 8 bases between. For the CDR3, the DNA is TGCGCCAGCAGCCGGGACCAGAACACCGGGGAGCTGTTTTTT. Its protein product is CASSRDQNTGELFF.

This sequence joins TRBV13 and TRBJ2-3; the match to TRBD2 covers 7 bases. The germline V gene has CDR1 PRHDT and CDR2 FYEKMQ (reference sequence). CDR3 length equals 15 residues. Losses at the gene ends were 4 bases for V and 0 bases for J; bases not matched to a gene: 4. The DNA of the CDR3 is TGTGCCAGCAGCTATAGCGGGCCTAGCACAGATACGCAGTATTTT. Amino acid sequence: CASSYSGPSTDTQYF. Full variable domain (outside the CDR3, taken from reference TRBV13 and TRBJ2-3): AAGVIQSPRHLIKEKRETATLKCYPIPRHDTVYWYQQGPGQDPQFLISFYEKMQSDKGSIPDRFSAQQFSDYHSELNMSSLELGDSALYFCASSYSGPSTDTQYFGPGTRLTVL.

V and J are TRBV28 and TRBJ2-1; D not certain. CDR3 length equals 13 residues. Trimming left V 5 bases short and J 10 bases short, with 15 bases between. Looked up from germline, CDR1 is MDHEN and CDR2 is SYDVKM. In nucleotides, the CDR3 is TGTGCCAGCAGTCTCGAGACCCTGGCCGAGCAGTTCTTC. Encoded protein: CASSLETLAEQFF. Full variable domain (remainder filled in from reference TRBV28 and TRBJ2-1): DVKVTQSSRYLVKRTGEKVFLECVQDMDHENMFWYRQDPGLGLRLIYFSYDVKMKEKGDIPEGYSVSREKKERFSLILESASTNQTSMYLCASSLETLAEQFFGPGTRLTVL.